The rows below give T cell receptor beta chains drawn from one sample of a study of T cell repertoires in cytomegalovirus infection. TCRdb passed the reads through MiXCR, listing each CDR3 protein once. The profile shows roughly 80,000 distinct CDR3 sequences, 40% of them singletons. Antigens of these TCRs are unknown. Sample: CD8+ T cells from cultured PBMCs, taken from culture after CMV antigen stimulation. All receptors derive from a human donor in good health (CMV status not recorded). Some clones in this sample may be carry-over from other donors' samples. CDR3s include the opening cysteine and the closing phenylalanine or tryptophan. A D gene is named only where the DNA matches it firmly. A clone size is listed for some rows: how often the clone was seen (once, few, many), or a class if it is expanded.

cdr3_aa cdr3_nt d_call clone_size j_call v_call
CASSLAYGSSYNEQFF TGTGCCAGCAGTCTAGCATATGGAAGCTCCTACAATGAGCAGTTCTTC - - TRBJ2-1 TRBV7-6
CASSASKGSGNTIYF TGTGCCAGCTCGGCCTCCAAAGGCTCTGGAAACACCATATATTTT - - TRBJ1-3 TRBV6-1
CSAPGSGEETQYF TGCAGCGCACCCGGAAGCGGGGAAGAGACCCAGTACTTC TRBD2 - TRBJ2-5 TRBV29-1
CASSLMQGRRSYEQYF TGTGCCAGCAGCTTAATGCAGGGGCGACGCTCCTACGAGCAGTACTTC - few TRBJ2-7 TRBV7-9
CASSLKGLAGGKYNEQFF TGTGCCAGCAGCTTAAAGGGACTAGCGGGGGGGAAATACAATGAGCAGTTCTTC TRBD2 many TRBJ2-1 TRBV7-2
CASSHSDRSSYNEQFF TGTGCCAGCAGCCATTCCGACCGGTCCTCCTACAATGAGCAGTTCTTC - - TRBJ2-1 TRBV3-1
CASSYHLSYNEQFF TGTGCCAGCAGCTACCACCTCTCCTACAATGAGCAGTTCTTC - few TRBJ2-1 TRBV5-5
CSAEQGARYQETQYF TGCAGTGCTGAACAGGGGGCCCGGTACCAAGAGACCCAGTACTTC TRBD1 once TRBJ2-5 TRBV20-1
CAIRAAGLVGYTF TGTGCCATCAGGGCCGCGGGATTGGTAGGCTACACCTTC - - TRBJ1-2 TRBV10-3
CASLRDSVADTQYF TGTGCCAGCCTCCGGGACAGCGTCGCAGATACGCAGTATTTT TRBD1 - TRBJ2-3 TRBV6-6
CASSYGGVYEQYF TGTGCCAGCAGTTACGGGGGAGTCTACGAGCAGTACTTC - - TRBJ2-7 TRBV6-2/TRBV6-3
CASRRGTGDTAYEQYF TGTGCCAGCAGACGCGGGACAGGAGACACGGCCTACGAGCAGTACTTC TRBD1 few TRBJ2-7 TRBV12-3/TRBV12-4
CASSPWANQPQHF TGTGCCAGCAGCCCTTGGGCTAATCAGCCCCAGCATTTT - - TRBJ1-5 TRBV5-5
CASRVDRSYGYTF TGTGCCAGCAGAGTGGACAGATCCTATGGCTACACCTTC - once TRBJ1-2 TRBV28
CASSFQGGQPQHF TGTGCCAGCAGTTTCCAGGGAGGTCAGCCCCAGCATTTT - - TRBJ1-5 TRBV27
CASSPPTGVTYEQYF TGTGCCAGCAGCCCCCCGACAGGGGTCACCTACGAGCAGTACTTC TRBD1 - TRBJ2-7 TRBV7-9
CASSLNSGETYEQYF TGCGCCAGCAGCTTGAATTCCGGGGAAACCTACGAGCAGTACTTC - - TRBJ2-7 TRBV5-1
CASSPPGGGGDEQFF TGTGCCAGCAGTCCCCCTGGGGGGGGTGGCGATGAGCAGTTCTTC TRBD2 - TRBJ2-1 TRBV28
CASSPMGQVQETQYF TGTGCCAGCAGTCCAATGGGACAGGTCCAAGAGACCCAGTACTTC TRBD1 - TRBJ2-5 TRBV6-8
CSASQGGKLFF TGCAGTGCGTCGCAGGGAGGAAAACTGTTTTTT - few TRBJ1-4 TRBV20-1
CASSFLGAGDTYEQYF TGTGCCAGCAGCTTTTTGGGGGCAGGCGATACCTACGAGCAGTACTTC - - TRBJ2-7 TRBV7-2
CASSPRAGTVLDTEAFF TGTGCCAGCAGCCCACGGGCCGGGACGGTCCTGGACACTGAAGCTTTCTTT - many TRBJ1-1 TRBV7-8
CASSYLSSGQSYEQYF TGTGCCAGCAGTTACTTAAGTAGCGGCCAATCCTACGAGCAGTACTTC - - TRBJ2-7 TRBV6-2/TRBV6-3
CASSSLTGLFDQPQHF TGTGCCAGCAGTTCCCTGACAGGCTTATTTGATCAGCCCCAGCATTTT - few TRBJ1-5 TRBV27
CASSAISGANVLTF TGTGCCAGCAGCGCCATCTCTGGGGCCAACGTCCTGACTTTC - - TRBJ2-6 TRBV13
CASKGPGTEWLPTLHF TGTGCCAGCAAAGGCCCAGGGACTGAGTGGCTGCCGACCCTCCACTTT - - TRBJ1-6 TRBV12-3/TRBV12-4
CASSDGLAGGAYEQYF TGTGCCAGCAGCGACGGACTAGCGGGGGGGGCCTACGAGCAGTACTTC TRBD2 few TRBJ2-7 TRBV11-1
CASSLSSPKNIQYF TGTGCCAGCAGTTTATCTTCGCCCAAAAACATTCAGTACTTC - - TRBJ2-4 TRBV27
CASKPGYTGELFF TGTGCCAGCAAGCCAGGGTACACCGGGGAGCTGTTTTTT - - TRBJ2-2 TRBV6-2/TRBV6-3
CASTRQGTLNTGELFF TGTGCCAGCACCCGACAGGGCACACTTAACACCGGGGAGCTGTTTTTT TRBD1 - TRBJ2-2 TRBV5-4
CASSYSMQGNTGELFF TGTGCCAGCAGTTACTCGATGCAGGGGAACACCGGGGAGCTGTTTTTT - - TRBJ2-2 TRBV6-5
CASSQGTGTSTDTQYF TGTGCCAGCAGTCAAGGAACAGGTACTAGCACAGATACGCAGTATTTT - few TRBJ2-3 TRBV3-1
CASSLFRERSQPQHF TGTGCCAGCAGTTTATTCAGGGAAAGGAGTCAGCCCCAGCATTTT - - TRBJ1-5 TRBV28
CATQRSGGSGGEQYF TGTGCCACCCAGAGGAGCGGGGGGTCCGGTGGCGAGCAGTACTTC TRBD2 - TRBJ2-7 TRBV10-3
CASSEPGHGIVETQYF TGTGCCAGCAGTGAACCGGGACACGGGATTGTTGAGACCCAGTACTTC - few TRBJ2-5 TRBV6-1
CASSQVDRDDQPQHF TGCGCCAGCAGCCAAGTGGACAGGGACGATCAGCCCCAGCATTTT TRBD1 few TRBJ1-5 TRBV4-1
CASSPDSMNTEAFF TGTGCCAGCAGCCCCGATTCCATGAACACTGAAGCTTTCTTT - - TRBJ1-1 TRBV7-9
CASSPSGPPEETQYF TGCGCCAGCAGCCCATCGGGTCCCCCTGAAGAGACCCAGTACTTC - - TRBJ2-5 TRBV4-1
CASTWGGYEQYF TGTGCCAGCACCTGGGGGGGCTACGAGCAGTACTTC TRBD2 few TRBJ2-7 TRBV7-2
CASSAPDSNQPQHF TGTGCCAGCAGCGCCCCGGACAGCAATCAGCCCCAGCATTTT - - TRBJ1-5 TRBV2
CSAPRIGGGDTGELFF TGCAGTGCCCCGAGGATCGGGGGGGGAGACACCGGGGAGCTGTTTTTT TRBD2 - TRBJ2-2 TRBV20-1
CASSQADRGTYEQYF TGCGCCAGCAGCCAGGCGGACAGGGGGACCTACGAGCAGTACTTC TRBD1 - TRBJ2-7 TRBV4-1
CASGLVPEINYGYTF TGTGCTAGTGGTTTGGTACCCGAGATTAACTATGGCTACACCTTC - - TRBJ1-2 TRBV12-5
CSARVPRQAGPEAFF TGCAGTGCTAGAGTACCTAGGCAGGCCGGGCCTGAAGCTTTCTTT - - TRBJ1-1 TRBV20-1
CASSLSGDWSNQPQHF TGTGCCAGCAGCTTATCAGGGGACTGGAGCAATCAGCCCCAGCATTTT - few TRBJ1-5 TRBV7-8
CASSSAGTGIYEQYF TGTGCCAGCAGCAGTGCCGGGACAGGGATCTACGAGCAGTACTTC TRBD1 - TRBJ2-7 TRBV5-6
CASSELGGSYNEQFF TGTGCCAGCAGTGAATTGGGGGGCTCCTACAATGAGCAGTTCTTC - - TRBJ2-1 TRBV2
CASSLHRDGFNSPLHF TGTGCCAGCAGCCTACACCGGGACGGCTTCAATTCACCCCTCCACTTT - few TRBJ1-6 TRBV5-4
CASSLGGRGVPTYEQYF TGTGCCAGCAGCTTAGGAGGTCGAGGCGTACCAACCTACGAGCAGTACTTC - - TRBJ2-7 TRBV7-2
CASSLRAATNEKLFF TGTGCCAGCAGCTTAAGGGCCGCAACTAATGAAAAACTGTTTTTT - - TRBJ1-4 TRBV7-6
CASSQHRSSNQPQHF TGTGCCAGCAGCCAACACAGGAGCAGCAATCAGCCCCAGCATTTT - - TRBJ1-5 TRBV4-2
CASSIRAPMNTEAFF TGTGCCAGTAGTATAAGGGCCCCGATGAACACTGAAGCTTTCTTT - - TRBJ1-1 TRBV19
CASSFSREEETQYF TGTGCCAGCAGCTTTTCGCGGGAGGAAGAGACCCAGTACTTC TRBD2 many TRBJ2-5 TRBV7-6
CASLDSGGSSYNEQFF TGTGCCAGCTTGGATAGCGGGGGCAGCTCCTACAATGAGCAGTTCTTC TRBD2 few TRBJ2-1 TRBV11-2
CASSEDRSYNEQFF TGTGCCAGCAGCGAGGATAGGAGCTACAATGAGCAGTTCTTC - once TRBJ2-1 TRBV28
CASSFLDRGRNTEAFF TGTGCCAGCAGCTTCCTGGACAGGGGGCGGAACACTGAAGCTTTCTTT TRBD1 - TRBJ1-1 TRBV7-2
CASSPPAGTEAETQYF TGTGCCAGCAGCCCCCCGGCGGGGACAGAAGCGGAGACCCAGTACTTC - many TRBJ2-5 TRBV7-9